One sample yielded the 21 T cell receptor beta chains listed below, sequenced in a study of blood T cells in healthy people across ages. Then a second PCR, running roughly 7 to 11 cycles, was carried out with a sample-barcoded 5' primer and a J-beta primer mix. TCRdb reanalysed the 5' RACE reads using MiXCR and keeps one entry per CDR3 protein. The sample yields about 970,000 distinct CDR3 sequences, 45% to 60% seen once. Source material: blood. These receptors came from a woman aged 60-75 years in good health.

The chain has TRBV5-1 and TRBJ1-5; the D is unclear. With 3 bases removed from V and 2 bases from J, the gap between germline ends came to 9 bases. This CDR3 is built from 14 residues. Germline V CDR1 and CDR2: SGHRS, YFSETQ. The DNA for the CDR3 is TGCGCCAGCAGCTGGAACCAGGGCAATCAGCCCCAGCATTTT. The encoded protein is CASSWNQGNQPQHF.

This clonotype was recorded a few times. This chain joins TRBV5-1 and TRBJ2-7; weak D call: TRBD2 (6 bases). Trimming pared 3 bases from V and 4 bases from J, leaving 14 bases between. The CDR3 contains 14 residues. The V gene's germline CDR1 is SGHRS and CDR2 YFSETQ. The CDR3: CASSSISGLYEQYF. CDR3 bases: TGCGCCAGCAGCTCGATTAGCGGTCTTTACGAGCAGTACTTC.

This clonotype was picked up a small number of times. The rearrangement links TRBV9 to TRBJ2-7; 7 bases line up with TRBD2. V shed 2 bases and J 0 bases; nucleotides not matched to a gene: 5. Germline CDR1 is SGDLS and CDR2 is YYNGEE. CDR3 size: 15 residues. This CDR3 is CASSVGGTPSYEQYF. The CDR3, as DNA: TGTGCCAGCAGCGTGGGGGGGACCCCCTCCTACGAGCAGTACTTC.

This sequence joins TRBV12-3 or TRBV12-4 and TRBJ1-1; D is ambiguous. Trimming pared 6 bases from V and 0 bases from J, leaving 14 bases between. The CDR3 sequence is 15 residues long. Here the CDR3 reads CASSGARLVNTEAFF. The CDR3 DNA reads TGTGCCAGCAGCGGTGCGCGGCTAGTGAACACTGAAGCTTTCTTT.

As to this clonotype: A read error may be the cause here, since a much bigger clone is one base away. This chain links TRBV2 with TRBJ2-7; D assignment may be TRBD1 or TRBD2 (5 bases each). Looked up from germline, CDR1 is SNHLY and CDR2 is FYNNEI. V gave up 4 bases and J gave up 3 bases, with 10 bases separating them. The CDR3 totals 13 residues. The DNA of the CDR3 is TGTGCCAGCAGTGGGATGGGGGACTACGAGCAGTACTTC. It translates to CASSGMGDYEQYF.

The table lists this clonotype with a few counts. V gene TRBV6-6 combines with J gene TRBJ2-4; D tentatively fits TRBD1 or TRBD2 (6 bases each). Germline-derived CDR1 and CDR2 are MNHNY and SVGAGI (reference sequence). CDR3 length: 16 residues. Trimming removed 5 bases from V and 0 bases from J, with 14 bases in between. The CDR3 here is CASSIMRGEAKNIQYF. In DNA, the CDR3 is TGTGCCAGCAGTATAATGAGGGGGGAAGCCAAAAACATTCAGTACTTC.

About this clonotype: One end of the junction fails to match germline, which may point to a read error. This sequence joins TRBV7-9 and TRBJ2-7; D ambiguous. Germline assignment: CDR1 SEHNR and CDR2 FQNEAQ (reference sequence). The length of the CDR3 is 11 residues. The CDR3 sequence: CTSSQSYEQYF. CDR3 nucleotide sequence: TGTACCAGCAGCCAGTCCTACGAGCAGTACTTC.

The gene calls are TRBV5-1 and TRBJ2-3; TRBD2 aligns across 11 bases. Germline loops: CDR1 SGHRS, CDR2 YFSETQ. Germline trimming cut 0 bases from V and 2 bases from J; bases unmatched to any gene: 8. The CDR3 sequence is 18 residues long. In DNA, the CDR3 is TGCGCCAGCAGCTTGGGGCCTAGCGGGAGGCTGGTCACAGATACGCAGTATTTT. As protein: CASSLGPSGRLVTDTQYF.

The V gene is TRBV7-9, the J gene TRBJ2-4; tentatively, D is TRBD1 (5 bases). The DNA end lines up better with TRBJ2-5; the J call may be wrong. Germline CDR1 and CDR2: SEHNR and FQNEAQ (reference sequence). CDR3 length: 13 residues. CDR3: CASQGWIGETQYF. The CDR3 DNA is TGTGCCAGTCAGGGCTGGATTGGAGAGACCCAGTACTTC.

This chain links TRBV7-2 with TRBJ2-7; D perhaps matches TRBD1 (5 bases). Germline CDR1 SGHTA, CDR2 FQGNSA. Trimming took 1 base from V and 3 from J, leaving 13 bases between them. The CDR3 covers 15 residues. In DNA, the CDR3 is TGTGCCAGCAGCTTAGTGGCAGGGCTTCGCTACGAGCAGTACTTC. Translated, it gives CASSLVAGLRYEQYF.

This chain joins TRBV12-3 or TRBV12-4 and TRBJ2-2; the match to TRBD2 covers 7 bases. Trimming removed 6 bases from V and 2 bases from J; junction bases left unmatched: 6. The CDR3 is 15 residues long. CDR3 residues: CASRPGEGNTGELFF. In DNA form, the CDR3 reads TGTGCCAGCAGGCCGGGGGAGGGCAACACCGGGGAGCTGTTTTTT.

The CDR3 region is CASSLAMGSRTRKIDTQYF. The CDR3 DNA sequence: TGTGCCAGCAGTTTAGCGATGGGTTCAAGGACTAGGAAAATTGATACGCAGTATTTT. This sequence joins TRBV12-3 or TRBV12-4 and TRBJ2-3, with 7 positions matching TRBD2. V was pared by 0 bases and J by 6 bases, with 18 bases of the junction left unmatched. CDR3 length: 19 amino acids.

The chain employs TRBV10-3 and TRBJ1-1; D is unclear. V was cut by 2 bases and J by 5 bases, with 18 bases left in between. The CDR3 contains 16 residues. Germline CDR1 and CDR2: ENHRY and SYGVKD. The chain's CDR3 is CAISERSTEMGTEAFF. The DNA of the CDR3 is TGTGCCATCAGTGAGAGGTCGACCGAAATGGGGACTGAAGCTTTCTTT.

This chain links TRBV3-1 with TRBJ2-5, with no clear D. The length of the CDR3 is 13 residues. Germline CDR1 LGHDT, CDR2 YNNKEL (reference sequence). With 0 bases removed from V and 7 bases from J, the gap between germline ends came to 9 bases. The DNA of the CDR3 is TGTGCCAGCAGCCAAGATAGTCCGGGGACCCAGTACTTC. This encodes CASSQDSPGTQYF.

This clonotype was seen a few times. The chain employs TRBV6-5 and TRBJ2-7; D tentatively reads TRBD1 or TRBD2 (6 bases each). The DNA end favors TRBJ2-5, so the J call may be wrong. Germline V CDR1 and CDR2: MNHEY, SVGAGI. The CDR3 length is 15 residues. DNA for the CDR3: TGTGCCAGCAGTCGCATTCTACGGGGGCGGGAGACCCAGTACTTC. It translates to CASSRILRGRETQYF.

The rearrangement joins TRBV28 to TRBJ2-7, with unresolved D. This CDR3 has 13 residues. Per germline, CDR1 MDHEN and CDR2 SYDVKM. Trimming stripped 3 bases from V and 2 bases from J, with 8 bases between. CDR3 in DNA: TGTGCCAGCAGTTTCGTGGGAACCTACGAGCAGTACTTC. Translation: CASSFVGTYEQYF.

The V call is TRBV5-6, the J call TRBJ2-4; D may be TRBD2 (6 bases). TRBJ2-7 explains the end of the DNA better; the J call may be wrong. This CDR3 comprises 12 residues. The germline gives CDR1 SGHDT, CDR2 YYEEEE. The CDR3 here is CASRGSHYEQYF. The CDR3 nucleotides are TGTGCCAGCCGGGGGTCCCACTACGAGCAGTACTTC.

This clonotype was counted only a few times. The chain joins TRBV7-9 to TRBJ1-4; 8 bases map to TRBD1. The CDR3 consists of 16 residues. The germline gives CDR1 SEHNR, CDR2 FQNEAQ (reference sequence). J lost 0 bases, V lost 5 bases, and 5 bases had no gene match. This CDR3 is CASSPDRVATNEKLFF. The CDR3 coding sequence is TGTGCCAGCAGCCCGGACAGGGTTGCAACTAATGAAAAACTGTTTTTT.

This clonotype was seen a few times. Since a much larger clone is just one base distant, this may be a read error. The chain recombines TRBV4-1 with TRBJ2-3; TRBD2 matches 7 bases. CDR3 length: 13 amino acids. Looked up from germline, CDR1 is MGHRA and CDR2 is YSYEKL. CDR3 residues: CASGASGSDTRYF. CDR3 in DNA: TGCGCCAGCGGGGCTAGCGGTTCAGATACGCGGTATTTT.

V and J are TRBV6-6 and TRBJ1-1; TRBD1 might be the D (5 bases). The CDR3 extends over 15 amino acids. The V end was cut by 7 bases, the J end by 4 bases, with 19 bases between. Germline CDR1 and CDR2: MNHNY and SVGAGI (reference sequence). CDR3 loop: CASTNSRGLRTEAFF. As DNA, the CDR3 is TGTGCCAGCACCAACTCGAGGGGTTTGCGCACTGAAGCTTTCTTT.

This clonotype was observed a few times. This chain links TRBV11-2 with TRBJ2-1, with D possibly being TRBD2 (6 bases). Trimming cost V 5 bases and J 4 bases, with 15 bases left between them. CDR1 and CDR2 from the germline V gene are SGHAT and FQNNGV. The CDR3 length is 15 residues. For the CDR3, the DNA is TGTGCCAGCAGCGGACTAATCCCCCCTTACAATGAGCAGTTCTTC. Translated, it gives CASSGLIPPYNEQFF.